This T cell receptor beta chain stems from a study of blood T cell repertoires in COVID-19 (dated by TCRdb to the early 2020s). General notes on the study: Samples covering the acute and convalescent phases of COVID-19 were provided by collaborators in the United States, Italy and Spain. Samples came from the ongoing ImmuneRACE study (first 160 participants) plus 1,254 subjects from 6 global collaborators. Deeply sampled blood TCRbeta repertoires from subjects exposed to, actively infected with, or recovered from COVID-19 were included in the dataset. The material from the prospective study consisted of cDNA or gDNA derived from T cells, B-cell-depleted T cells, or PBMCs. Sample metadata almost always included a de-identified subject ID, COVID-19 status, age in years and sex. The repertoires were made available in a free public database intended to serve as a resource for research on the immune response to SARS-CoV-2. Where available, HLA class I and class II types were obtained from metadata supplied by the sample provider rather than from assay-based typing.

Remarks on this clone: The specificity of this receptor is unknown. Per-base qualities were not stored, and no clone one base away is much larger.

Study-wide conclusions, independent of this receptor: The amount of clinical and demographic metadata varied by source and participant and was provided uncurated.

The germline V gene sets CDR1 to MNHEY and CDR2 to SVGAGI. CDR3 length: 15 amino acids, cysteine to phenylalanine. The DNA shown is the 45-base CDR3, in frame from base 1. V is pruned by 6 bases and J by 0 bases, leaving 6 bases of the junction without a gene match. The immunoSEQ Assay, a bias-controlled multiplex PCR, was used to amplify TCRbeta CDR3 regions from genomic DNA. From the authors' description of their analysis: The number of nucleated cells in each sample was estimated from the amplification of reference gene primers within the assay. To quantify the absolute abundance of each unique TCRbeta CDR3 rearrangement, sequence reads were collapsed and filtered. For each sample, productive Simpson clonality was calculated as the square root of Simpson's diversity index over productive rearrangements. TCRdb stores this immuneACCESS table with in-frame sequences only. Part of the clones is absent; in the studies checked, under half of the shortfall reflects unresolved V genes, and no reason is known for the rest. That table gives V, J and clone size, and the DNA gave D and trimming. The sample has about 180,000 clones on record, 85% to 90% of them singletons. The ten largest make up 6.2% of the sample.

Participants in the prospective study were aged about 18 to 95 years, lived in under 30 United States geographic areas, and enrolled through a virtual design. Cohort assignment in the prospective study relied on participant-reported clinical history from a screening survey and a study questionnaire. Recovered participants in ImmuneRACE Cohort 3 were defined as having two consecutive negative NP/OP PCR tests, clearance from a healthcare professional, or resolution of symptoms. In the prospective study, mobile phlebotomists collected whole blood, serum and a nasopharyngeal or oropharyngeal swab from each participant. Participants in the prospective study had the option to provide additional blood draws and questionnaires over an approximately 2-month period. Prospective study blood samples were shipped either frozen or at room temperature before DNA extraction.

The chain is made from TRBV6-5 and TRBJ2-7, with 9 central nucleotides matching TRBD1. Sample: PBMCs or T cells enriched from blood (not recorded which). This clonotype was obtained from a man aged 35-49 years who had recovered from COVID-19. For the CDR3, the sequence is CASSAGTGPSYEQYF. The nucleotides are TGTGCCAGCAGCGCCGGGACAGGGCCCTCCTACGAGCAGTACTTC.